These 26 T cell receptor beta chains came from one sample sequenced in a study of T cell repertoires in cytomegalovirus infection. A single record per CDR3 protein comes from TCRdb applying MiXCR to the reads. The table has 900,000 to 950,000 distinct CDR3 sequences, less than 35% seen once. Their antigens are not known. The source material was cultured CD8+ T cells from PBMCs, sampled from culture after CMV antigen stimulation. The receptors were sampled from a human donor in good health (CMV status not recorded). Some clones in this sample may be carry-over from other donors' samples.

The sample holds many counts of this clonotype. This chain joins TRBV7-2 and TRBJ2-3; 7 bases line up with TRBD1. This CDR3 has 16 residues. The germline CDR1 and CDR2 sequences are SGHTA and FQGNSA. V lost 0 bases to trimming and J lost 6 bases; unmatched junction nucleotides: 9. The DNA of the CDR3 is TGTGCCAGCAGCTTAGCGCCTGACAGGGCGGTGGATACGCAGTATTTT. Amino acids: CASSLAPDRAVDTQYF.

The chain employs TRBV20-1 and TRBJ1-6; possible D gene TRBD1, 6 bases. The ends were cut back, 3 bases at V and 7 bases at J, with 13 bases in the middle. The germline CDR1 and CDR2 sequences are DFQATT and SNEGSKA (reference sequence). The CDR3 is 14 amino acids. The CDR3 loop is CSARLGQANSPLHF. The CDR3 DNA is TGCAGTGCTAGGTTGGGACAAGCAAATTCACCCCTCCACTTT.

In its sample, this clonotype was seen many times. The chain is built from TRBV7-2 and TRBJ1-6, with D uncertain. V was cut by 0 bases and J by 9 bases, with 15 bases left in between. This CDR3 comprises 16 residues. Germline lookup yields CDR1 SGHTA and CDR2 FQGNSA. As DNA, the CDR3 is TGTGCCAGCAGCTTAGCTACCCCGAGAGAGGCTTCACCCCTCCACTTT. This sequence encodes CASSLATPREASPLHF.

This clonotype came up a few times. V gene TRBV6-1 combines with J gene TRBJ1-1; a weak D match, TRBD1 (5 bases). The V and J ends lost 5 bases and 7 bases respectively, with 11 bases between them. CDR3 length: 12 residues. CDR1 and CDR2 (germline): MNHNS, SASEGT. The CDR3 coding sequence is TGTGCCAGCAGTTGGGGGGTGGGTGAAGCTTTCTTT. It specifies CASSWGVGEAFF.

This chain joins TRBV27 and TRBJ2-1; D unclear. The germline gives CDR1 MNHEY, CDR2 SMNVEV (reference sequence). The CDR3 totals 13 residues. V was shortened by 3 bases and J by 7 bases, with 10 bases between the two germline ends. The DNA for the CDR3 is TGTGCCAGCAGTTTTAGTCCGTCAAATGAGCAGTTCTTC. Translated, it gives CASSFSPSNEQFF.

This chain links TRBV5-1 with TRBJ2-1, with D perhaps being TRBD1 or TRBD2 (5 bases each). Trimming took 1 base from V and 4 from J, leaving 27 bases between them. The germline V gene encodes CDR1 SGHRS and CDR2 YFSETQ. The CDR3 runs 20 residues. In DNA, the CDR3 is TGCGCCAGCAGCTTGCGTCCATATATTAGGGGAGAGGGGATTTACAATGAGCAGTTCTTC. It specifies CASSLRPYIRGEGIYNEQFF.

V is TRBV6-1 and J is TRBJ2-3, with D possibly TRBD2 on 5 matching bases. Trimming pared 6 bases from V and 6 bases from J, leaving 10 bases between. Germline V gene sequence: CDR1 MNHNS, CDR2 SASEGT. This CDR3 is 12 amino acids long. DNA of the CDR3: TGTGCCAGCAGCAGGACTCTGGATACGCAGTATTTT. It specifies CASSRTLDTQYF.

The chain is built from TRBV10-3 and TRBJ1-5; possible D gene TRBD1, 5 bases. V was cut by 0 bases and J by 2 bases, with 14 bases left in between. Germline CDR1 and CDR2: ENHRY and SYGVKD. The CDR3 consists of 17 residues. CDR3 sequence reads: CAISESAKGIGNQPQHF. CDR3 DNA: TGTGCCATCAGTGAGTCGGCAAAGGGGATTGGCAATCAGCCCCAGCATTTT.

Comment on this clonotype: This may be a read error: a much more frequent sequence differs by one nucleotide. The chain has TRBV7-4 and TRBJ1-3; D possibly corresponds to TRBD1 (6 bases). The V end was cut by 2 bases, the J end by 0 bases, with 26 bases between. The CDR3 has 21 residues. From germline, CDR1 is SGHVT and CDR2 SQSDAQ. The CDR3 sequence is CASSLWSLFSVGQSSGNTIYF. DNA for the CDR3: TGTGCCAGCAGCTTATGGTCTTTATTTTCGGTCGGACAGAGCTCTGGAAACACCATATATTTT.

The DNA for the CDR3 is TGTGCCAGCAGCTTTCCGAGGGGGTACAATTCACCCCTCCACTTT. It encodes CASSFPRGYNSPLHF. The chain couples TRBV5-6 to TRBJ1-6; perhaps TRBD1 as D (6 bases). The CDR3 extends over 15 amino acids. The V gene lost 2 bases and the J gene lost 7 bases, with 13 bases spanning the gap. Germline V gives CDR1 SGHDT, CDR2 YYEEEE.

The V call is TRBV9, the J call TRBJ1-5; tentative D call: TRBD1 (6 bases). The CDR3 is 15 amino acids. Germline CDR1 is SGDLS and CDR2 is YYNGEE. V lost 0 bases to trimming and J lost 4 bases, with 11 bases between them. The CDR3 DNA reads as TGTGCCAGCAGCGTAGGGACAGCGGCGAATCAGCCCCAGCATTTT. This sequence encodes CASSVGTAANQPQHF.

This clonotype showed up just once. A much larger clonotype is one base distant, so this may be a read error. V is TRBV7-2 and J is TRBJ2-5, with 11 bases that match TRBD2. The CDR3 is 15 residues long. Germline lookup yields CDR1 SGHTA and CDR2 FQGNSA. With V trimmed by 3 bases and J by 5 bases, 5 bases remained unmatched. The CDR3 DNA reads as TGTACCAGCAGCTTTAGCGGGGGGGCCCTTGAGACCCAGTACTTC. This codes for CTSSFSGGALETQYF.

This sequence joins TRBV7-4 and TRBJ2-2, with D unresolved. Deletions cut 7 bases from V and 4 bases from J, with 16 bases between. Germline values: CDR1 SGHVT, CDR2 SQSDAQ. CDR3 size: 15 residues. The DNA for the CDR3 is TGTGCCAGCATCGGCTCTTGGGGTACCACCGGGGAGCTGTTTTTT. Translation gives CASIGSWGTTGELFF.

This clonotype was detected many times. The gene calls are TRBV7-8 and TRBJ2-3; 12 bases are shared with TRBD2. V gave up 5 bases and J gave up 4 bases; unmatched junction bases: 4. This CDR3 region has 15 residues. Germline CDR1 and CDR2: SGHVS and FQNEAQ. CDR3 sequence reads: CASSPGLAGSDTQYF. The CDR3 nucleotides read TGTGCCAGCAGCCCGGGACTAGCGGGCTCAGATACGCAGTATTTT.

Only a few counts were recorded for this clonotype. The V call is TRBV6-5, the J call TRBJ2-5, with 7 bases matching TRBD1. Trimming at V came to 7 bases and at J to 1 base, leaving 6 bases not matched to a gene. The CDR3 is 14 amino acids. The germline gives CDR1 MNHEY, CDR2 SVGAGI. The CDR3 sequence is CASKEDRSQETQYF. The CDR3 region has the DNA TGTGCCAGCAAAGAGGACAGGAGCCAAGAGACCCAGTACTTC.

The chain has TRBV5-1 and TRBJ2-7, with TRBD2 matching 7 bases. This CDR3 has 15 amino acids. Germline CDR1 SGHRS, CDR2 YFSETQ. Trimming at V came to 3 bases and at J to 5 bases, leaving 11 bases not matched to a gene. This chain's CDR3 is CASSSHWGGMNEQYF. The CDR3 nucleotides read TGCGCCAGCAGCTCCCATTGGGGGGGGATGAACGAGCAGTACTTC.

The chain recombines TRBV6-5 with TRBJ2-3; a possible D gene is TRBD2 (5 bases). Trimming shortened V by 4 bases and J by 6 bases, and 14 bases separated the two germline ends. Germline CDR1 is MNHEY and CDR2 is SVGAGI. This CDR3 has 14 residues. CDR3 protein: CASSWGGGGDTQYF. The DNA for the CDR3 is TGTGCCAGCAGTTGGGGTGGTGGCGGGGATACGCAGTATTTT.

This clonotype was seen a handful of times. This rearrangement joins TRBV6-2 or TRBV6-3 to TRBJ2-4; D is perhaps TRBD1 (5 bases). The CDR3 extends over 16 amino acids. The germline V gene has CDR1 MNHEY and CDR2 SVGEGT. Deletions cut 6 bases from V and 0 bases from J, with 15 bases between. The CDR3 loop reads CASSSDIPKAKNIQYF. CDR3 coding DNA: TGTGCCAGCAGCTCGGACATACCCAAAGCCAAAAACATTCAGTACTTC.

Worth noting for this clonotype: One end of the junction does not line up with germline, which may come from a read error. Here the CDR3 DNA reads TGTGCCAGCAGCTGGGAGGGGCTGGAAGCTTTCTTT. This gives the protein CASSWEGLEAFF. The V and J genes are TRBV5-3 and TRBJ1-1, with D perhaps matching TRBD1 (5 bases). TRBV5-3 is an ORF, with its function uncertain. CDR3 length: 12 amino acids.

In its sample, this clonotype was seen a few times. The V call is TRBV6-5, the J call TRBJ1-4, with 7 bases lining up with TRBD1. CDR1 is MNHEY and CDR2 is SVGAGI in the germline V gene. The CDR3 is 15 residues long. The trim removed 5 bases at V and 3 bases at J, leaving 6 bases unmatched. CDR3 sequence reads: CASSHGTVANEKLFF. DNA for the CDR3: TGTGCCAGCAGTCACGGGACAGTGGCTAATGAAAAACTGTTTTTT.

This clonotype was seen repeatedly, ten times or more. This rearrangement joins TRBV7-2 to TRBJ2-5; tentatively, D is TRBD2 (5 bases). Germline loops: CDR1 SGHTA, CDR2 FQGNSA. This CDR3 region has 14 residues. V was cut by 4 bases and J by 4 bases, with 13 bases left in between. The CDR3 coding sequence is TGTGCCAGCAGCTCGGGGAACGGCGGAGAGACCCAGTACTTC. This sequence encodes CASSSGNGGETQYF.

CDR3 nucleotide sequence: TGCGCCAGCAGCCGTTCTAGCGGGGGGGAGACCCAGTACTTC. It encodes CASSRSSGGETQYF. This chain joins TRBV4-1 and TRBJ2-5, with 11 positions matching TRBD2. Germline CDR1 and CDR2: MGHRA and YSYEKL. V was clipped by 4 bases and J by 5 bases; unmatched bases: 3. This CDR3 has 14 residues.

The chain couples TRBV6-1 to TRBJ1-2, with D hard to call. V lost 1 base to trimming and J lost 1 base, with 13 bases between them. Germline V CDR1 and CDR2: MNHNS, SASEGT. This CDR3 has 16 residues. This chain's CDR3 is CASSEGVAAYNYGYTF. Here the CDR3 DNA reads TGTGCCAGCAGTGAAGGGGTCGCGGCCTATAACTATGGCTACACCTTC.

This chain links TRBV6-2 or TRBV6-3 with TRBJ2-7; D perhaps matches TRBD1 (6 bases). CDR1 is MNHEY and CDR2 is SVGEGT in the germline V gene. This CDR3 has 16 amino acids. V was cut by 6 bases and J by 2 bases, with 20 bases left in between. The CDR3 region is CASRGIFRDKTYEQYF. The CDR3 bases are TGTGCCAGCAGGGGAATCTTCCGGGACAAGACCTACGAGCAGTACTTC.

The sample holds a few counts of this clonotype. The V call is TRBV5-4, the J call TRBJ1-2; possibly TRBD1 for D (5 bases). V lost 4 bases and J lost 5, with 18 bases in between. Germline assignment: CDR1 SGHNT and CDR2 YYREEE (reference sequence). The CDR3 covers 15 residues. CDR3 residues: CASSPDSPSYYGYTF. The DNA for the CDR3 is TGTGCCAGCAGCCCTGACAGCCCTTCCTATTATGGCTACACCTTC.

V and J are TRBV6-5 and TRBJ2-1, with 9 bases aligning to TRBD2. Germline V gene data show CDR1 as MNHEY and CDR2 as SVGAGI. The CDR3 extends over 15 amino acids. V lost 3 bases, J lost 10 bases, and 10 bases stayed unmatched. CDR3 sequence: CASSYGLAGSQEQFF. DNA for the CDR3: TGTGCCAGCAGTTATGGGCTAGCGGGAAGTCAGGAGCAGTTCTTC.